These 3 T cell receptor beta chains came from one sample sequenced in a study of memory CD4+ T cells and cytomegalovirus serostatus. The sort gate was single viable CD3+CD4+CD8-CD45RO+ cells for memory CD4+ T cells. Assay used: immunoSEQ multiplex PCR; TCRdb lists only in-frame clones, some missing. The sample shows tens of thousands of clones, about four fifths of them seen only once. Sample: memory CD4+ T cells from blood. These receptors came from an adult in good health and CMV-seronegative.

The V call is TRBV28, the J call TRBJ2-7; 11 bases align to TRBD1. Germline values: CDR1 MDHEN, CDR2 SYDVKM. CDR3 length: 14 residues. Trimming cost V 5 bases and J 2 bases; bases outside gene matches: 2. CDR3 amino acids: CASSPGQGAYEQYF. The DNA for the CDR3 is TGTGCCAGCAGTCCGGGACAGGGGGCCTACGAGCAGTACTTC.

This sequence joins TRBV30 and TRBJ2-5; D possibly uses TRBD1 or TRBD2 (5 bases each). The CDR3 has 17 amino acids. Trimming removed 6 bases from V and 1 base from J, with 24 bases in between. Germline-derived CDR1 and CDR2 are GTSNPN and SVGIG (reference sequence). The CDR3 region is CACPSALGPFLQETQYF. CDR3 in DNA: TGTGCCTGCCCTTCCGCCCTGGGACCTTTCCTCCAAGAGACCCAGTACTTC.

CDR3 nucleotide sequence: TGTGCCAGCAGCCAGCCGACAGGGGTGGGCAATCAGCCCCAGCATTTT. Translating it yields CASSQPTGVGNQPQHF. This chain joins TRBV14 and TRBJ1-5; 8 nucleotides agree with TRBD1. With V trimmed by 3 bases and J by 2 bases, 6 bases remained unmatched. Germline V gene lookup returns CDR1 SGHDN and CDR2 FVKESK. The CDR3 length is 16 residues.